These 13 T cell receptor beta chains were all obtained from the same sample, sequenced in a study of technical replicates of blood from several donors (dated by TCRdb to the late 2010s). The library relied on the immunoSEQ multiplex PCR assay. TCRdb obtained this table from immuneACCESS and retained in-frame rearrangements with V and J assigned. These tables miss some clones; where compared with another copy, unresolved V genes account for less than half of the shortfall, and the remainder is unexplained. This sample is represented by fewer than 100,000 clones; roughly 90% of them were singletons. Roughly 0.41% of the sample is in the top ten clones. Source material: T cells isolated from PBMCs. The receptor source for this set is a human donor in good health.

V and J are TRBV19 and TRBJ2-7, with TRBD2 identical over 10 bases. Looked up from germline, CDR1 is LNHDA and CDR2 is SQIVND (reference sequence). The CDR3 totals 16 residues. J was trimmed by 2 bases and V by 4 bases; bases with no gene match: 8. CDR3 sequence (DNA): TGTGCCAGTAGTAGCTGGACTAGCGGTTCACCCTACGAGCAGTACTTC. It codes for CASSSWTSGSPYEQYF.

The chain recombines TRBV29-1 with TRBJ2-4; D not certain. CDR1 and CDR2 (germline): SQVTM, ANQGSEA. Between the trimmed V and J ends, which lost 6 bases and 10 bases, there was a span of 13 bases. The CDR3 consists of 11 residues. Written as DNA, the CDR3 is TGCAGCGTCTTGAGTGGAGTTATTCAGTACTTC. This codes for CSVLSGVIQYF.

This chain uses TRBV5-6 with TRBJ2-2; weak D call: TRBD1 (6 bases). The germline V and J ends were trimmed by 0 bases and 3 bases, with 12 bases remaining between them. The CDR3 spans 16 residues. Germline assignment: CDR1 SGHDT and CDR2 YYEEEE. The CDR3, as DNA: TGTGCCAGCAGCTTGGGATCAGGGGCCTACACCGGGGAGCTGTTTTTT. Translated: CASSLGSGAYTGELFF.

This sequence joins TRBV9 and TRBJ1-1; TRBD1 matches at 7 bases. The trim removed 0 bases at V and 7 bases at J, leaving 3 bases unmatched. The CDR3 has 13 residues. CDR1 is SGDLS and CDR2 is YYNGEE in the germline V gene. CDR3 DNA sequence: TGTGCCAGCAGCGTAGATCCAGGGGGTGAAGCTTTCTTT. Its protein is CASSVDPGGEAFF.

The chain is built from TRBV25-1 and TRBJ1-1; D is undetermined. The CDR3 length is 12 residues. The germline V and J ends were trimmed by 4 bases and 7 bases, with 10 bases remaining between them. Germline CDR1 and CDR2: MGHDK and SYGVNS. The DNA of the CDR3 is TGTGCCAGCAGTGGATCACCCGGTGAAGCTTTCTTT. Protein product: CASSGSPGEAFF.

CDR3 in DNA: TGTGCCAGCAGCTTATGGGGAGGGCCTGGCTACGAGCAGTACTTC. This sequence encodes CASSLWGGPGYEQYF. V usage is TRBV7-2 and J usage is TRBJ2-7, with 7 nucleotides matching TRBD2. The CDR3 totals 15 residues. The J segment lost 3 bases and the V segment lost 2 bases, leaving 7 bases of the junction unmatched. Looked up from germline, CDR1 is SGHTA and CDR2 is FQGNSA.

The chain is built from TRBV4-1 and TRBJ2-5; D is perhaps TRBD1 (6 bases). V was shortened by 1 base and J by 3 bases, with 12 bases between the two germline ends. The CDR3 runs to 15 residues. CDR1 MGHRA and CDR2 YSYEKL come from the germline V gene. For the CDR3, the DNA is TGCGCCAGCAGCCAAGGAACACGGGACAAAGAGACCCAGTACTTC. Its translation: CASSQGTRDKETQYF.

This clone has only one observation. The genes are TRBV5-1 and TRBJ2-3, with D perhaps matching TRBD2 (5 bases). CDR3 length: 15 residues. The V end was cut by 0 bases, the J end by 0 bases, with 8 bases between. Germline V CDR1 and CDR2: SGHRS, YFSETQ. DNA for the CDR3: TGCGCCAGCAGCTTGGTGGGCGGGAGCACAGATACGCAGTATTTT. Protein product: CASSLVGGSTDTQYF.

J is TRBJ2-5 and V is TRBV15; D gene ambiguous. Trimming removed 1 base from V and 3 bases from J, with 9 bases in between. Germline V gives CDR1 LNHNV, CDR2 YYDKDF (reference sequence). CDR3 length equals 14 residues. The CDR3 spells CATSRGATEETQYF. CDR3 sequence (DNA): TGTGCCACCAGCAGAGGCGCAACAGAAGAGACCCAGTACTTC.

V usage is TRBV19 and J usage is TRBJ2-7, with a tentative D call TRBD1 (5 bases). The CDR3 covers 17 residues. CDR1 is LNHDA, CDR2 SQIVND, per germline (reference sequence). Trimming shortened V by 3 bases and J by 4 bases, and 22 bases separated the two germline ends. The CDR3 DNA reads TGTGCCAGTAGTATGCCCACGTGGCAGGGAAAAATGTACGAGCAGTACTTC. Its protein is CASSMPTWQGKMYEQYF.

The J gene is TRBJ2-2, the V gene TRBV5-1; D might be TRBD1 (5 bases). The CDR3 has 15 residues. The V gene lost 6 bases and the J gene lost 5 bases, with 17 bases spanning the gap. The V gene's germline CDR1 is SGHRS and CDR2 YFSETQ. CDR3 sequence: CASTKGPGQTGELFF. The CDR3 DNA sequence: TGCGCCAGCACCAAAGGGCCAGGGCAAACCGGGGAGCTGTTTTTT. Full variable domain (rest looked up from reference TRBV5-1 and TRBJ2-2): KAGVTQTPRYLIKTRGQQVTLSCSPISGHRSVSWYQQTPGQGLQFLFEYFSETQRNKGNFPGRFSGRQFSNSRSEMNVSTLELGDSALYLCASTKGPGQTGELFFGEGSRLTVL.

This chain's CDR3 is CASSEATGIGELFF. The CDR3 nucleotides read TGTGCCAGCAGTGAGGCTACAGGGATCGGGGAGCTGTTTTTT. The chain links TRBV2 to TRBJ2-2; a weak D match, TRBD1 (6 bases). Looked up from germline, CDR1 is SNHLY and CDR2 is FYNNEI. CDR3 length: 14 amino acids. V lost 3 bases to trimming and J lost 7 bases, with 12 bases between them.

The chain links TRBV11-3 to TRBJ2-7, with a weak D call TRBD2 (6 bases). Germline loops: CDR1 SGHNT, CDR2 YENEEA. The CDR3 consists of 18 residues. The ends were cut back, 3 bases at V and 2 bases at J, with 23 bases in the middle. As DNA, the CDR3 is TGTGCCAGCAGCTTCCGGGACTGGAACTGGTTTACCCCCTACGAGCAGTACTTC. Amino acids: CASSFRDWNWFTPYEQYF.